Here is one T cell receptor (beta chain) with its context. The making of cDNA relied on 5'RACE with 10-nucleotide random UMIs. TCRdb redid the calling of the 5' RACE reads with MiXCR, one entry per CDR3 protein. Found here are more than 75,000 distinct CDR3 sequences, about 5.5% of them singletons; the top ten hold around 2.2%. This sample stems from a study of neurological immune-mediated disorders. Trimming cost V 4 bases and J 4 bases; bases outside gene matches: 14. CDR1 and CDR2 (germline): SGHDT, YYEEEE. This CDR3 is built from 18 residues. Sequences were obtained from PBMCs. The gene calls are TRBV5-6 and TRBJ2-1; 10 nucleotides match TRBD1. The origin of this receptor is a woman between 25 and 40 years old with multiple sclerosis. Here the CDR3 DNA reads TGTGCCAGCAGCCTGGGGACAGGGGCCCTACGCTTATACAATGAGCAGTTCTTC. It codes for CASSLGTGALRLYNEQFF.